Below, 27 T cell receptor beta chains from the same sample are listed, as sequenced in a study of T cell repertoires in cytomegalovirus infection. What these receptors recognize is not known. TCRdb reprocessed the reads via MiXCR and lists one record per CDR3 protein. The sample contains about 830,000 distinct CDR3 sequences, around a third of which appear only once. The specimen was cultured CD8+ T cells from PBMCs, collected from culture after CMV antigen stimulation. The receptors shown here come from a human donor in good health (CMV status not recorded). Some clones in this sample may be carry-over from other donors' samples.

This clonotype has a handful of counts. The chain uses TRBV15 and TRBJ1-5; 9 bases match TRBD1. Germline V gene lookup returns CDR1 LNHNV and CDR2 YYDKDF (reference sequence). Trimming at V came to 1 base and at J to 4 bases, leaving 2 bases not matched to a gene. This CDR3 is built from 15 residues. DNA for the CDR3: TGTGCCACCAGCAGAGTGGGACAGGGAAATCAGCCCCAGCATTTT. Protein: CATSRVGQGNQPQHF. Variable domain in full (rest from reference TRBV15 and TRBJ1-5): DAMVIQNPRYQVTQFGKPVTLSCSQTLNHNVMYWYQQKSSQAPKLLFHYYDKDFNNEADTPDNFQSRRPNTSFCFLDIRSPGLGDTAMYLCATSRVGQGNQPQHFGDGTRLSIL.

This clonotype was seen more than once but under ten times. V usage is TRBV5-1 and J usage is TRBJ1-1, with 8 bases fitting TRBD1. Germline lookup yields CDR1 SGHRS and CDR2 YFSETQ. V was clipped by 1 base and J by 5 bases; unmatched bases: 7. The CDR3 sequence is 15 residues long. The CDR3 DNA reads as TGCGCCAGCAGCTTGACAGGGGGAGAGTGGACTGAAGCTTTCTTT. Encoded protein: CASSLTGGEWTEAFF.

This clonotype has a count of ten or more. The chain recombines TRBV6-1 with TRBJ2-7, with 8 positions matching TRBD1. The ends lost 5 bases at V and 3 bases at J; junction bases unmatched: 9. The CDR3 extends over 15 amino acids. Germline V CDR1 and CDR2: MNHNS, SASEGT. The CDR3 region is CASSLYRDRNYEQYF. DNA of the CDR3: TGTGCCAGCAGTCTGTACCGGGACAGGAACTACGAGCAGTACTTC.

This clonotype showed up just a few times. The rearrangement joins TRBV7-8 to TRBJ2-3, with D tentatively TRBD2 (6 bases). The length of the CDR3 is 14 residues. V lost 5 bases, J lost 6 bases, and 15 bases lay in between. Germline loops: CDR1 SGHVS, CDR2 FQNEAQ. The CDR3 reads CASSPAGSRDTQYF. The DNA for the CDR3 is TGTGCCAGCAGCCCCGCGGGATCCAGGGATACGCAGTATTTT.

This clonotype appeared a few times. This chain links TRBV7-9 with TRBJ2-1; the match to TRBD2 covers 11 bases. Losses at the gene ends were 4 bases for V and 4 bases for J; bases not matched to a gene: 6. Germline CDR1 is SEHNR and CDR2 is FQNEAQ (reference sequence). The length of the CDR3 is 16 residues. CDR3 sequence: CASSSMTSGAYNEQFF. As DNA, the CDR3 is TGTGCCAGCAGCTCAATGACTAGCGGGGCATACAATGAGCAGTTCTTC. The full variable domain, with the rest looked up from reference TRBV7-9 and TRBJ2-1, is DTGVSQNPRHKITKRGQNVTFRCDPISEHNRLYWYRQTLGQGPEFLTYFQNEAQLEKSRLLSDRFSAERPKGSFSTLEIQRTEQGDSAMYLCASSSMTSGAYNEQFFGPGTRLTVL.

This chain connects TRBV10-3 to TRBJ2-7, with 9 bases that match TRBD2. This CDR3 is 17 amino acids long. The trim removed 4 bases at V and 1 base at J, leaving 11 bases unmatched. Germline values: CDR1 ENHRY, CDR2 SYGVKD. This CDR3 reads CAISGLAGTGMSYEQYF. The CDR3 nucleotides read TGTGCCATCAGTGGGCTAGCGGGGACCGGAATGTCCTACGAGCAGTACTTC.

This clonotype was observed a single time. The chain joins TRBV19 to TRBJ2-7, with 9 bases aligning to TRBD1. Germline V gene lookup returns CDR1 LNHDA and CDR2 SQIVND (reference sequence). The junction had 7 bases not matched to a gene; V was cut back by 2 bases and J by 5 bases. The CDR3 sequence is 15 residues long. CDR3 coding DNA: TGTGCCAGTAGTATACAGTCAGGGACAGGGAACGAGCAGTACTTC. Translating it yields CASSIQSGTGNEQYF. Complete variable domain (other parts from reference TRBV19 and TRBJ2-7): DGGITQSPKYLFRKEGQNVTLSCEQNLNHDAMYWYRQDPGQGLRLIYYSQIVNDFQKGDIAEGYSVSREKKESFPLTVTSAQKNPTAFYLCASSIQSGTGNEQYFGPGTRLTVT.

The V gene is TRBV6-5, the J gene TRBJ2-1; D could derive from TRBD1 or TRBD2 (5 bases each). Trimming removed 6 bases at V and 8 bases at J, with 17 bases between. The CDR3 runs to 14 residues. Per germline, CDR1 MNHEY and CDR2 SVGAGI. The CDR3 is CASSLGPFGDEQFF. The DNA of the CDR3 is TGTGCCAGCAGCCTGGGACCATTTGGCGATGAGCAGTTCTTC.

CDR3 region: CSAKAGALNTEAFF. In nucleotides, the CDR3 is TGCAGTGCTAAGGCGGGGGCTTTGAACACTGAAGCTTTCTTT. The V call is TRBV20-1, the J call TRBJ1-1, with D possibly matching TRBD1 (6 bases). CDR3 size: 14 residues. Trimming shortened V by 4 bases and J by 0 bases, and 12 bases separated the two germline ends. Germline V lookup: CDR1 DFQATT, CDR2 SNEGSKA (reference sequence).

The gene calls are TRBV7-3 and TRBJ1-2; D gene ambiguous. Germline CDR1 reads SGHTA; CDR2 reads FQGTGA. V was cut by 11 bases and J by 4 bases, with 20 bases left in between. The CDR3 loop spans 14 amino acids. The CDR3 region has the DNA TGTGCCCTCAGCTTACAGTGCAGGCGCTATGGCTACACCTTC. Its translation is CALSLQCRRYGYTF.

This chain links TRBV2 with TRBJ1-2; 7 bases match TRBD1. V shed 2 bases, J shed 8 bases, and the junction held 14 bases outside the gene matches. The CDR3 spans 16 residues. Germline CDR1 and CDR2: SNHLY and FYNNEI. CDR3 sequence (DNA): TGTGCCAGCAGTGAAACCTCCCGTGAGGGGGCGCGGGGCTACACCTTC. This sequence encodes CASSETSREGARGYTF.

This chain uses TRBV9 with TRBJ1-2; TRBD1 is a possible D gene (6 bases). The CDR3 extends over 14 amino acids. V lost 0 bases and J 8 bases, leaving 14 bases between the germline ends. From germline, CDR1 is SGDLS and CDR2 YYNGEE. The CDR3 DNA is TGTGCCAGCAGCGTAGTAGCAGGGGCAGAGGGCTACACCTTC. Translating it yields CASSVVAGAEGYTF.

This clonotype appeared a few times. Here the CDR3 DNA reads TGCAGTGCTAGACCCCAGGGCCGCTCCTACGAGCAGTACGTC. Translated: CSARPQGRSYEQYV. The V and J genes are TRBV20-1 and TRBJ2-7; D possibly corresponds to TRBD1 (5 bases). Trimming took 2 bases from V and 0 from J, leaving 11 bases between them. Germline V gene sequence: CDR1 DFQATT, CDR2 SNEGSKA (reference sequence). The CDR3 contains 14 residues.

About this clonotype: Mismatch with germline at one junction end may stem from a read error. The rearrangement links TRBV28 to TRBJ2-7; D possibly corresponds to TRBD1 (6 bases). From germline, CDR1 is MDHEN and CDR2 SYDVKM. The CDR3 is 13 amino acids. The CDR3, as DNA: TGTGCCACCAGTGGGGACATCGCCTACGAGCAGTACTTC. It codes for CATSGDIAYEQYF.

As to this clonotype: Relative to the germline gene, one junction end is altered; a read error may explain this. The rearrangement joins TRBV4-1 to TRBJ1-2; D possibly corresponds to TRBD1 (5 bases). The germline V gene has CDR1 MGHRA and CDR2 YSYEKL. The CDR3 sequence is 11 residues long. The CDR3 here is CASSQETVSAF. As DNA, the CDR3 is TGCGCCAGCAGCCAAGAGACAGTGTCCGCCTTC.

The genes are TRBV2 and TRBJ2-5; D unresolved. The V and J ends lost 4 bases and 1 base respectively, with 7 bases between them. Germline CDR1 SNHLY, CDR2 FYNNEI. The CDR3 has 13 amino acids. The CDR3 loop reads CASSAKGQETQYF. CDR3 nucleotide sequence: TGTGCCAGCAGTGCAAAGGGCCAAGAGACCCAGTACTTC.

This chain connects TRBV6-6 to TRBJ1-1; 7 bases line up with TRBD1. This CDR3 spans 14 amino acids. Trimming at V came to 6 bases and at J to 1 base, leaving 5 bases not matched to a gene. Germline V gene sequence: CDR1 MNHNY, CDR2 SVGAGI (reference sequence). CDR3 sequence: CASSVDRTNTEAFF. The CDR3 nucleotides are TGTGCCAGCAGCGTGGACAGGACGAACACTGAAGCTTTCTTT.

This chain links TRBV7-9 with TRBJ2-5; 8 bases fit TRBD1. The CDR3 runs 19 residues. Germline-derived CDR1 and CDR2 are SEHNR and FQNEAQ (reference sequence). Germline trimming cut 3 bases from V and 5 bases from J; bases unmatched to any gene: 20. Here the CDR3 DNA reads TGTGCCAGCAGCTTTAATTACGCGCGCAGGGGGCCGAAGCAGGAGACCCAGTACTTC. Its protein is CASSFNYARRGPKQETQYF.

The chain employs TRBV20-1 and TRBJ1-3; no reliable D call. This CDR3 is built from 17 residues. The germline V gene encodes CDR1 DFQATT and CDR2 SNEGSKA (reference sequence). V was clipped by 2 bases and J by 0 bases, with 17 bases between them. The CDR3 DNA reads TGCAGTGCTAGATCCCGTGGCACAGCCAGCTCTGGAAACACCATATATTTT. Translated, it gives CSARSRGTASSGNTIYF.

This clonotype was recorded at least ten times. The chain has TRBV7-8 and TRBJ1-1; unclear D gene. This CDR3 is 13 amino acids long. V lost 3 bases, J lost 4 bases, and 9 bases lay in between. Germline V gene sequence: CDR1 SGHVS, CDR2 FQNEAQ. The CDR3 region is CASSFEVGTEAFF. The CDR3 region has the DNA TGTGCCAGCAGCTTCGAGGTCGGCACTGAAGCTTTCTTT.

The chain combines TRBV6-2 or TRBV6-3 with TRBJ2-7; TRBD2 matches 7 bases. CDR1 is MNHEY, CDR2 SVGEGT, per germline. V was clipped by 0 bases and J by 4 bases; unmatched bases: 3. The CDR3 totals 14 residues. The CDR3 reads CASSYSREGYEQYV. DNA of the CDR3: TGTGCCAGCAGTTACTCGAGGGAGGGTTACGAGCAGTACGTC.

On this clonotype: Relative to the germline gene, one junction end is altered; a read error may explain this. The gene calls are TRBV7-9 and TRBJ2-7; 7 nucleotides agree with TRBD1. Per the germline V gene, CDR1 is SEHNR and CDR2 is FQNEAQ (reference sequence). The CDR3 has 18 residues. Here the CDR3 DNA reads TGTGTCAGCAGCCAACTTAAACATGAGGGACAGAGGGAAGGGGAGCAGTACTTC. Translating gives CVSSQLKHEGQREGEQYF.

CDR3 region: CASSTRPTEKLFF. The CDR3 DNA reads TGTGCCAGCAGCACCCGCCCTACGGAAAAACTGTTTTTT. This sequence joins TRBV7-8 and TRBJ1-4; no reliable D call. The germline CDR1 and CDR2 sequences are SGHVS and FQNEAQ. The CDR3 is made up of 13 amino acids. Deletions cut 5 bases from V and 8 bases from J, with 12 bases between. Full variable domain (outside the CDR3, taken from reference TRBV7-8 and TRBJ1-4): GAGVSQSPRYKVAKRGQDVALRCDPISGHVSLFWYQQALGQGPEFLTYFQNEAQLDKSGLPSDRFFAERPEGSVSTLKIQRTQQEDSAVYLCASSTRPTEKLFFGSGTQLSVL.

This clonotype was recorded at least ten times. Its ends do not fully match the called genes, so a read error is possible. The chain joins TRBV4-1 to TRBJ2-5; tentatively, D is TRBD1 (5 bases). The CDR3 has 12 residues. The germline CDR1 and CDR2 sequences are MGHRA and YSYEKL. CDR3 in amino acids: CASSQGGETQYF. The DNA for the CDR3 is TGTGCCAGCAGCCAGGGCGGAGAGACCCAGTACTTC.

A remark on this clonotype: A junction end diverges from the germline sequence, so it may reflect a read error. J is TRBJ1-2 and V is TRBV20-1, with 8 nucleotides matching TRBD1. The CDR3 consists of 15 residues. Germline V gene lookup returns CDR1 DFQATT and CDR2 SNEGSKA (reference sequence). The CDR3 coding sequence is TGCAGTGCAAGAGAGGCCAGGGGGCGCGACTATGGCTACACCTTC. Protein sequence: CSAREARGRDYGYTF.

In the case of this clonotype: With a much larger clone just one base away, this may be a read error. V and J are TRBV28 and TRBJ2-2, with D perhaps TRBD1 (6 bases). This CDR3 spans 16 amino acids. Germline lookup yields CDR1 MDHEN and CDR2 SYDVKM. This chain's CDR3 is CASSGSLTGNTGEMFF. The DNA of the CDR3 is TGTGCCAGCAGCGGATCATTAACAGGGAACACCGGGGAGATGTTTTTT. The whole variable domain, remainder taken from reference TRBV28 and TRBJ2-2, is DVKVTQSSRYLVKRTGEKVFLECVQDMDHENMFWYRQDPGLGLRLIYFSYDVKMKEKGDIPEGYSVSREKKERFSLILESASTNQTSMYLCASSGSLTGNTGEMFFGEGSRLTVL.

This chain links TRBV29-1 with TRBJ1-2; maybe TRBD1 (5 bases). The V gene lost 7 bases and the J gene lost 6 bases, with 12 bases spanning the gap. Germline loops: CDR1 SQVTM, CDR2 ANQGSEA. CDR3 size: 11 residues. CDR3 DNA: TGCAGCGCCTGGGACGACGATGGCTACACCTTC. Protein product: CSAWDDDGYTF.